These T cell receptor beta chains were read from a single sample in a study of CD8 T cells in ankylosing spondylitis. TCRdb re-derived calls from the 5' RACE reads in MiXCR, one entry per CDR3 protein. Here the sample spans more than 150,000 distinct CDR3 sequences, approximately 18% being singletons. Sequences were obtained from blood, either unsorted or a sorted T cell fraction (not recorded which). Every receptor here comes from a male donor aged 10-30 years with ankylosing spondylitis or in good health (not recorded which). Both conserved end residues are part of each CDR3. D genes are given only for firm matches. Clone sizes are given selectively: once, few, many, or a class where the clone is expanded.

clone size: -
J gene: TRBJ1-3
V gene: TRBV25-1
D gene: -
CDR3 DNA: TGTGCCAGCAGTTACCTCGCCTCTGGAAACACCATATATTTT
CDR3 protein: CASSYLASGNTIYF

clone size: many
J gene: TRBJ2-5
V gene: TRBV12-3/TRBV12-4
D gene: -
CDR3 DNA: TGTGCCAGCACCCCGCGGCCTGGGGAAGAGACCCAGTACTTC
CDR3 protein: CASTPRPGEETQYF

clone size: -
J gene: TRBJ1-2
V gene: TRBV7-9
D gene: -
CDR3 DNA: TGTGCCAGCAGAGAAAACTATGGCTACACCTTC
CDR3 protein: CASRENYGYTF

clone size: many
J gene: TRBJ1-1
V gene: TRBV28
D gene: -
CDR3 DNA: TGTGCCAGCAGTTTATGGAGGGAGAACACTGAAGCTTTCTTT
CDR3 protein: CASSLWRENTEAFF

clone size: many
J gene: TRBJ2-4
V gene: TRBV5-1
D gene: TRBD1
CDR3 DNA: TGCGCCAGCAGCTCGGGGACAGCCGTAAAGGACATTCAGTACTTC
CDR3 protein: CASSSGTAVKDIQYF

clone size: many
J gene: TRBJ2-1
V gene: TRBV7-7
D gene: -
CDR3 DNA: TGTGCCAGCAGCGCCCTCGGAGGATTCAATGAGCAGTTCTTC
CDR3 protein: CASSALGGFNEQFF

clone size: many
J gene: TRBJ2-3
V gene: TRBV4-2
D gene: TRBD2
CDR3 DNA: TGTGCCAGCAGCCCGAGGGGAGCGGGAGCGGATACGCAGTATTTT
CDR3 protein: CASSPRGAGADTQYF

clone size: many
J gene: TRBJ2-5
V gene: TRBV12-3/TRBV12-4
D gene: TRBD2
CDR3 DNA: TGTGCCAGCAGTTTGCGGGGACTAGCCAGCGCCCGGGAGACCCAGTACTTC
CDR3 protein: CASSLRGLASARETQYF

clone size: -
J gene: TRBJ1-2
V gene: TRBV6-1
D gene: -
CDR3 DNA: TGTGCCAGCAGTGGTGAGGGGCGGAACTATGGCTACACCTTC
CDR3 protein: CASSGEGRNYGYTF

clone size: many
J gene: TRBJ2-1
V gene: TRBV5-1
D gene: -
CDR3 DNA: TGCGCCAGCAGCTTGACTAGCCCGCCTGAGCAGTTCTTC
CDR3 protein: CASSLTSPPEQFF

clone size: many
J gene: TRBJ1-6
V gene: TRBV27
D gene: -
CDR3 DNA: TGTGCCAGCAGTTGGGGGGCATATAATTCACCCCTCCACTTT
CDR3 protein: CASSWGAYNSPLHF

clone size: many
J gene: TRBJ1-5
V gene: TRBV7-9
D gene: -
CDR3 DNA: TGTGCCAGCAGCTTAGCCCTGAGTACGACCTCTGTCGGACCCCATAGCAATCAGCCCCAGCATTTT
CDR3 protein: CASSLALSTTSVGPHSNQPQHF

clone size: -
J gene: TRBJ1-3
V gene: TRBV7-8
D gene: -
CDR3 DNA: TGTGCCAGCAGCTTAACGGGGAGTGGAAACACCATATATTTT
CDR3 protein: CASSLTGSGNTIYF

clone size: many
J gene: TRBJ2-2
V gene: TRBV4-2
D gene: TRBD1
CDR3 DNA: TGTGCCAGCAGCCAAGGACAGGGGACCGGGGAGCTGTTTTTT
CDR3 protein: CASSQGQGTGELFF

clone size: few
J gene: TRBJ2-1
V gene: TRBV27
D gene: TRBD2
CDR3 DNA: TGTGCCAGCACGGGGCTAGCGGGAGGAAAAAGCTCCTACAATGAGCAGTTCTTC
CDR3 protein: CASTGLAGGKSSYNEQFF

clone size: many
J gene: TRBJ2-1
V gene: TRBV29-1
D gene: TRBD2
CDR3 DNA: TGCAGCGTTGAGAGCGGGAGTGTTGGGAGGAATGAGCAGTTCTTC
CDR3 protein: CSVESGSVGRNEQFF

clone size: -
J gene: TRBJ1-1
V gene: TRBV29-1
D gene: -
CDR3 DNA: TGCAGCGTTGAAGAAATGCTTGTGCGAGCTTTCTTT
CDR3 protein: CSVEEMLVRAFF

clone size: few
J gene: TRBJ2-1
V gene: TRBV29-1
D gene: TRBD1
CDR3 DNA: TGCAGCGCCGCCTCGGGACAGTCCCATGAGCAGTTCTTC
CDR3 protein: CSAASGQSHEQFF

clone size: -
J gene: TRBJ2-1
V gene: TRBV6-2/TRBV6-3
D gene: TRBD2
CDR3 DNA: TGTGCCAGCGCCGGACTAGCAAATGAGCAGTTCTTC
CDR3 protein: CASAGLANEQFF

clone size: -
J gene: TRBJ2-3
V gene: TRBV6-1
D gene: -
CDR3 DNA: TGTGCCAGCAGTGATTGGTCCGGACAGAATACGCAGTATTTT
CDR3 protein: CASSDWSGQNTQYF

clone size: many
J gene: TRBJ1-1
V gene: TRBV10-3
D gene: -
CDR3 DNA: TGTGCCATCAGTGAGGGGGCAGTCACTGAAGCTTTCTTT
CDR3 protein: CAISEGAVTEAFF

clone size: many
J gene: TRBJ2-7
V gene: TRBV20-1
D gene: TRBD1
CDR3 DNA: TGCAGGGTTGAGCAGGGGGTTCCCTACGAGCAGTACTTC
CDR3 protein: CRVEQGVPYEQYF

clone size: many
J gene: TRBJ2-7
V gene: TRBV7-9
D gene: TRBD1
CDR3 DNA: TGTGCCAGCAGCGCCGGGACAGGGCGCCACGAGCAGTACTTC
CDR3 protein: CASSAGTGRHEQYF

clone size: many
J gene: TRBJ2-7
V gene: TRBV28
D gene: TRBD1
CDR3 DNA: TGTGCCAGCAGTAAACATACCGGGACAGGGGGCGAGCAGTACTTC
CDR3 protein: CASSKHTGTGGEQYF

clone size: few
J gene: TRBJ2-3
V gene: TRBV2
D gene: -
CDR3 DNA: TGTGCCAGCAGTTCCTCGGGAACCAGCACAGATACGCAGTATTTT
CDR3 protein: CASSSSGTSTDTQYF

clone size: many
J gene: TRBJ2-1
V gene: TRBV13
D gene: TRBD2
CDR3 DNA: TGTGCCAGCAGAAAAATAGCGGGGGGCCTAAATGAGCAGTTCTTC
CDR3 protein: CASRKIAGGLNEQFF

clone size: many
J gene: TRBJ2-2
V gene: TRBV29-1
D gene: TRBD1
CDR3 DNA: TGCAGCGCCCGGACAGGGTTCGGGGAGCTGTTTTTT
CDR3 protein: CSARTGFGELFF

clone size: many
J gene: TRBJ1-2
V gene: TRBV29-1
D gene: -
CDR3 DNA: TGCAGCGCTGACAATCTTAACTATGGCTACACCTTC
CDR3 protein: CSADNLNYGYTF

clone size: many
J gene: TRBJ2-5
V gene: TRBV20-1
D gene: -
CDR3 DNA: TGCAGTGCTAGACGAAACCAAGAGACCCAGTACTTC
CDR3 protein: CSARRNQETQYF

clone size: many
J gene: TRBJ2-7
V gene: TRBV27
D gene: -
CDR3 DNA: TGTGCCAGCAGTTTATTACGGGGTATCGGCGAGCAGTACTTC
CDR3 protein: CASSLLRGIGEQYF

clone size: many
J gene: TRBJ1-2
V gene: TRBV12-3/TRBV12-4
D gene: TRBD1
CDR3 DNA: TGTGCCAGCAGGGGGACAGGGACCTATGGCTACACCTTC
CDR3 protein: CASRGTGTYGYTF

clone size: -
J gene: TRBJ2-1
V gene: TRBV29-1
D gene: -
CDR3 DNA: TGCAGCGTTGAACACCGCACCACGACGCCATACAATGAGCAGTTCTTC
CDR3 protein: CSVEHRTTTPYNEQFF

clone size: many
J gene: TRBJ2-6
V gene: TRBV14
D gene: -
CDR3 DNA: TGTGCCAGCAGCCAAGCGGGCTCTGGGGCCAACGTCCTGACTTTC
CDR3 protein: CASSQAGSGANVLTF

clone size: -
J gene: TRBJ2-1
V gene: TRBV12-3/TRBV12-4
D gene: TRBD2
CDR3 DNA: TGTGCCAGCAGCTTCTCCCGAGCGGGAGGTGGATATGAGCAGTTCTTC
CDR3 protein: CASSFSRAGGGYEQFF

clone size: many
J gene: TRBJ2-5
V gene: TRBV25-1
D gene: -
CDR3 DNA: TGTGCCAGCAATCGGCGTCAAGAGACCCAGTACTTC
CDR3 protein: CASNRRQETQYF

clone size: many
J gene: TRBJ2-5
V gene: TRBV5-5
D gene: -
CDR3 DNA: TGTGCCAGCAGCTTGGGAGGCAGTGAACAGACCCAGTACTTC
CDR3 protein: CASSLGGSEQTQYF

clone size: many
J gene: TRBJ2-7
V gene: TRBV5-1
D gene: -
CDR3 DNA: TGCGCCAGCAGCTCCTCCGGGACTTCCGAAGGAGGCGAGCAGTACTTC
CDR3 protein: CASSSSGTSEGGEQYF

clone size: -
J gene: TRBJ2-1
V gene: TRBV7-6
D gene: -
CDR3 DNA: TGTGCCAGCAGCTTTTACCCCCAGACTATTTCTGAGAATGAGCAGTTCTTC
CDR3 protein: CASSFYPQTISENEQFF

clone size: many
J gene: TRBJ2-2
V gene: TRBV11-3
D gene: -
CDR3 DNA: TGTGCCAGCAGCTTAGATTCAGGGGCTTACACCGGGGAGCTGTTTTTT
CDR3 protein: CASSLDSGAYTGELFF

clone size: many
J gene: TRBJ2-3
V gene: TRBV5-1
D gene: TRBD2
CDR3 DNA: TGCGCCAGCAGCTTGGTGGGACTAGGGTCAGATACGCAGTATTTT
CDR3 protein: CASSLVGLGSDTQYF

clone size: -
J gene: TRBJ2-3
V gene: TRBV7-2
D gene: -
CDR3 DNA: TGTGCCAGCACCAAGTTCGGGAACCCAGATACGCAGTATTTT
CDR3 protein: CASTKFGNPDTQYF

clone size: many
J gene: TRBJ2-1
V gene: TRBV20-1
D gene: TRBD2
CDR3 DNA: TGCAGTGCTAGAGATGCGGGAGCGGTCAATGAGCAGTTCTTC
CDR3 protein: CSARDAGAVNEQFF

clone size: -
J gene: TRBJ2-1
V gene: TRBV29-1
D gene: -
CDR3 DNA: TGCAGCGTGTTGCCTCGGTCTTACAATGAGCAGTTCTTC
CDR3 protein: CSVLPRSYNEQFF

clone size: many
J gene: TRBJ1-2
V gene: TRBV6-1
D gene: -
CDR3 DNA: TGTGCCAGCAGTGAAGTCGGCAGCAATCCCTATGGCTACACCTTC
CDR3 protein: CASSEVGSNPYGYTF

clone size: -
J gene: TRBJ1-6
V gene: TRBV20-1
D gene: TRBD1
CDR3 DNA: TGCAGTGCTAGAGCAATGGGACAGTATAATTCACCCCTCCACTTT
CDR3 protein: CSARAMGQYNSPLHF

clone size: many
J gene: TRBJ1-4
V gene: TRBV30
D gene: -
CDR3 DNA: TGTGCCTGGAGTGAGAATGAAAAACTGTTTTTT
CDR3 protein: CAWSENEKLFF

clone size: many
J gene: TRBJ2-4
V gene: TRBV18
D gene: -
CDR3 DNA: TGTGCCAGCTCACCACCTGGACAGCTTAGGCTAGCCAAAAACATTCAGTACTTC
CDR3 protein: CASSPPGQLRLAKNIQYF

clone size: many
J gene: TRBJ2-2
V gene: TRBV5-1
D gene: TRBD1
CDR3 DNA: TGCGCCAGCAGCCCGGGACAGGGGGCGGTCTCCGGGGAGCTGTTTTTT
CDR3 protein: CASSPGQGAVSGELFF